This T cell receptor (beta chain) was captured in a study of T cells in pancreatic ductal adenocarcinoma. Study conclusions and caveats: Enrichment of CD45RO+ effector over naive T cells in tumors may bias clonality. Compared with tumor, blood showed more total productive templates and around 8.1-fold more clonotypes.

No neoadjuvant therapy was given to the selected pancreatic ductal adenocarcinoma patients before their surgery. In its sample, this clone was seen once. Its antigen remains unidentified. The V gene lost 3 bases and the J gene lost 11 bases, with 10 bases spanning the gap. In germline, CDR1 is SGHTA, CDR2 FQGNSA. The CDR3 contains 11 residues. TCRdb's table, derived via immunoSEQ multiplex PCR, lists solely in-frame clones and lacks some. The sample consists of 85,000 to 120,000 clones, 90% to 95% of them appearing once. The sample comprised PBMCs. This sequence was found in a human donor with pancreatic ductal adenocarcinoma. The J gene is TRBJ2-5, the V gene TRBV7-2, with a possible D match to TRBD1 (6 bases). CDR3 in DNA: TGTGCCAGCAGCTTGATGGGACATCAGTACTTC. Its protein product is CASSLMGHQYF.